The 32 T cell receptor beta chains below all came from one sample that was sequenced in a study of glioma-infiltrating T cells after dendritic cell vaccination (dated by TCRdb to about 2016). The library came from the immunoSEQ multiplex PCR assay. Not all clones reach the TCRdb copy of this immuneACCESS table, which keeps in-frame sequences only. Checked studies attribute under half of the gap to unresolved V genes and leave the rest unexplained. For this sample there are roughly 100,000 clones; under 85% appear just once. The top ten hold roughly 6.8% of the sample. In light of the paper, this sample's time point label describes: after dendritic cell vaccination, including at tumor progression/relapse. The sample here was blood, taken after dendritic cell vaccination. The source of these receptors is a human donor with glioblastoma.

The V and J genes are TRBV19 and TRBJ1-2; the D is unclear. The CDR3 totals 17 residues. Germline CDR1 and CDR2: LNHDA and SQIVND (reference sequence). Between the trimmed V and J ends, which lost 5 bases and 4 bases, there was a span of 23 bases. The CDR3 bases are TGTGCCAGTAGTTTCCAAACCGGCGCCGAAACGGGCTATGGCTACACCTTC. It is translated as CASSFQTGAETGYGYTF.

The table lists this clone with a few counts. V and J are TRBV19 and TRBJ2-1, with 9 bases matching TRBD1. V dropped 6 bases and J dropped 0; count of bases not matched to a gene: 15. The CDR3 consists of 19 residues. CDR1 and CDR2 from the germline V gene are LNHDA and SQIVND (reference sequence). The CDR3 DNA sequence: TGTGCCAGTAGACAACCCAGGACAGGGGTCGATAGCTCCTACAATGAGCAGTTCTTC. It encodes CASRQPRTGVDSSYNEQFF.

This clone was observed a few times. The chain employs TRBV4-3 and TRBJ2-5; perhaps TRBD1 as D (6 bases). Between the trimmed V and J ends, which lost 0 bases and 2 bases, there was a span of 7 bases. Per the germline V gene, CDR1 is LGHNA and CDR2 is YSLEER. The CDR3 contains 14 residues. CDR3: CASSQEGTQETQYF. CDR3 coding DNA: TGCGCCAGCAGCCAAGAGGGGACACAAGAGACCCAGTACTTC.

The rearrangement links TRBV2 to TRBJ1-1; D remains ambiguous. In germline, CDR1 is SNHLY, CDR2 FYNNEI. Trimming removed 8 bases at V and 0 bases at J, with 13 bases between. CDR3 length equals 14 residues. The CDR3 is CASEVPPLNTEAFF. The CDR3 DNA reads as TGTGCCAGCGAGGTACCCCCATTGAACACTGAAGCTTTCTTT.

The rearrangement uses TRBV7-6 and TRBJ1-2; a possible D gene is TRBD1 (5 bases). V was pared by 5 bases and J by 4 bases, with 20 bases between. Germline CDR1 SGHVS, CDR2 FNYEAQ. The CDR3 runs to 16 residues. CDR3 protein: CASSRFSTEAGYGYTF. Here the CDR3 DNA reads TGTGCCAGCAGCCGCTTTTCGACAGAGGCAGGCTATGGCTACACCTTC.

The V call is TRBV4-1, the J call TRBJ1-1, with TRBD1 matching 8 bases. The germline gives CDR1 MGHRA, CDR2 YSYEKL. V lost 8 bases to trimming and J lost 1 base; unmatched junction nucleotides: 6. This CDR3 has 14 residues. The CDR3 protein is CASRMDRENTEAFF. The DNA for the CDR3 is TGCGCCAGCCGGATGGACAGGGAGAACACTGAAGCTTTCTTT.

This clone has only a few counts. The V and J genes are TRBV7-2 and TRBJ1-1; D gene unclear. V shed 1 base and J shed 4 bases, with 10 bases lying between them. There are 14 residues in the CDR3. Germline-derived CDR1 and CDR2 are SGHTA and FQGNSA. CDR3 sequence reads: CASSLVERGTEAFF. As DNA, the CDR3 is TGTGCCAGCAGCTTAGTTGAGAGAGGCACTGAAGCTTTCTTT.

This clone was counted a single time. This chain links TRBV7-2 with TRBJ2-1; TRBD2 matches at 13 bases. Per germline, CDR1 SGHTA and CDR2 FQGNSA. V shed 5 bases and J 4 bases; nucleotides not matched to a gene: 8. The length of the CDR3 is 17 residues. CDR3 residues: CASSPRGTSGVYNEQFF. The CDR3 DNA reads TGTGCCAGCAGCCCCCGGGGGACTAGCGGGGTATACAATGAGCAGTTCTTC.

The chain uses TRBV2 and TRBJ2-2, with 10 bases fitting TRBD2. Unmatched junction bases numbered 4, after V lost 4 bases and J lost 5 bases. The length of the CDR3 is 15 residues. Per the germline V gene, CDR1 is SNHLY and CDR2 is FYNNEI. The CDR3 region has the DNA TGTGCCAGCAGTGCGGAGCGGGGGGGGACCGGGGAGCTGTTTTTT. It encodes CASSAERGGTGELFF.

The rearrangement joins TRBV6-1 to TRBJ2-3; D perhaps matches TRBD1 (6 bases). The V and J ends lost 4 bases and 3 bases respectively, with 11 bases between them. CDR3 length: 14 amino acids. Germline CDR1 MNHNS, CDR2 SASEGT. CDR3: CASSAGRGTDTQYF. CDR3 DNA: TGTGCCAGCAGTGCCGGTAGGGGGACAGATACGCAGTATTTT.

This clone was detected a few times. V gene TRBV30 combines with J gene TRBJ1-3, with D tentatively TRBD1 (6 bases). The CDR3 runs 14 residues. Trimming removed 5 bases from V and 0 bases from J, with 11 bases in between. Germline V gene sequence: CDR1 GTSNPN, CDR2 SVGIG (reference sequence). CDR3 region: CAWDGGSSGNTIYF. The CDR3 DNA sequence: TGTGCCTGGGATGGGGGCAGCTCTGGAAACACCATATATTTT.

DNA of the CDR3: TGTGCCAGCAGCTTCAAGGGGGCAGGTTCTAATGAAAAACTGTTTTTT. Amino acid sequence: CASSFKGAGSNEKLFF. J is TRBJ1-4 and V is TRBV5-4; 7 nucleotides match TRBD1. Unmatched junction bases numbered 7, after V lost 2 bases and J lost 3 bases. Looked up from germline, CDR1 is SGHNT and CDR2 is YYREEE (reference sequence). CDR3 length: 16 amino acids.

This clone was seen a few times. J is TRBJ2-1 and V is TRBV5-1; TRBD1 aligns across 10 bases. Losses at the gene ends were 3 bases for V and 5 bases for J; bases not matched to a gene: 11. The CDR3 is made up of 17 amino acids. Germline-derived CDR1 and CDR2 are SGHRS and YFSETQ. The CDR3 protein is CASSWGGDRGIHNEQFF. DNA for the CDR3: TGCGCCAGCAGCTGGGGCGGGGACAGGGGTATCCACAATGAGCAGTTCTTC.

The rearrangement uses TRBV7-2 and TRBJ2-7; the match to TRBD2 covers 9 bases. With V trimmed by 5 bases and J by 2 bases, 7 bases remained unmatched. The CDR3 runs 15 residues. Germline V lookup: CDR1 SGHTA, CDR2 FQGNSA. The chain's CDR3 is CASSLTGTSTYEQYF. The CDR3, as DNA: TGTGCCAGCAGCCTTACCGGGACTAGCACCTACGAGCAGTACTTC.

CDR3 region: CASSLSGQNNSPLHF. In nucleotides, the CDR3 is TGTGCCAGCAGCTTATCGGGACAAAATAATTCACCCCTCCACTTT. This sequence joins TRBV11-2 and TRBJ1-6; possibly TRBD1 for D (6 bases). Germline V gene lookup returns CDR1 SGHAT and CDR2 FQNNGV. The CDR3 runs 15 residues. V was shortened by 2 bases and J by 5 bases, with 10 bases between the two germline ends.

The V call is TRBV7-9, the J call TRBJ2-2; TRBD1 matches at 8 bases. This CDR3 region has 16 residues. Germline-derived CDR1 and CDR2 are SEHNR and FQNEAQ (reference sequence). Trimming cost V 7 bases and J 2 bases; bases outside gene matches: 9. The CDR3 coding sequence is TGTGCCAGCACCGAACAGGGGGTTATTAACACCGGGGAGCTGTTTTTT. Translated: CASTEQGVINTGELFF.

V and J are TRBV4-1 and TRBJ1-4; the match to TRBD1 covers 8 bases. The V and J ends lost 0 bases and 7 bases, in that order; junction bases with no gene match: 4. Germline V gene lookup returns CDR1 MGHRA and CDR2 YSYEKL. The CDR3 has 15 amino acids. The CDR3 loop reads CASSQEDRVFEKLFF. The CDR3 DNA reads as TGCGCCAGCAGCCAAGAGGACAGGGTTTTTGAAAAACTGTTTTTT.

The rearrangement joins TRBV2 to TRBJ2-7; 7 bases agree with TRBD1. V trimming: 1 base; J trimming: 3 bases; junction bases outside the gene matches: 6. CDR3 size: 15 residues. Germline CDR1 and CDR2: SNHLY and FYNNEI. The CDR3: CASSEERTGYYEQYF. The DNA of the CDR3 is TGTGCCAGCAGTGAAGAGAGGACAGGATACTACGAGCAGTACTTC.

The V and J genes are TRBV7-9 and TRBJ1-3; a possible D gene is TRBD1 (6 bases). This CDR3 is built from 14 residues. Trimming removed 4 bases at V and 4 bases at J, with 11 bases between. Germline-derived CDR1 and CDR2 are SEHNR and FQNEAQ (reference sequence). The CDR3, as DNA: TGTGCCAGCAGCTCCACAGGGTCGGGAAACACCATATATTTT. Encoded protein: CASSSTGSGNTIYF.

This clone was recorded once. The V call is TRBV14, the J call TRBJ2-7; 11 bases agree with TRBD2. Germline values: CDR1 SGHDN, CDR2 FVKESK. J was trimmed by 2 bases and V by 0 bases; bases with no gene match: 9. The CDR3 sequence is 18 residues long. The CDR3 spells CASSQEGKTSGAAYEQYF. The DNA of the CDR3 is TGTGCCAGCAGCCAAGAGGGAAAGACTAGCGGGGCTGCCTACGAGCAGTACTTC.

The chain joins TRBV2 to TRBJ2-2, with a weak D call TRBD1 (5 bases). Trimming stripped 2 bases from V and 0 bases from J, with 10 bases between. The length of the CDR3 is 16 residues. The V gene's germline CDR1 is SNHLY and CDR2 FYNNEI. The CDR3 DNA reads as TGTGCCAGCAGTGAATTTGGGGCCACGAACACCGGGGAGCTGTTTTTT. Protein sequence: CASSEFGATNTGELFF.

V usage is TRBV19 and J usage is TRBJ1-6; 7 bases line up with TRBD1. This CDR3 has 14 residues. Germline CDR1 reads LNHDA; CDR2 reads SQIVND (reference sequence). J gave up 7 bases and V 3 bases, and 3 bases lay outside the gene matches. CDR3 sequence reads: CASSITGANSPLHF. The CDR3, as DNA: TGTGCCAGTAGTATTACAGGGGCGAATTCACCCCTCCACTTT.

The chain is built from TRBV2 and TRBJ2-1; 8 bases map to TRBD2. Germline CDR1 is SNHLY and CDR2 is FYNNEI. With 6 bases clipped from V and 7 bases from J, the junction kept 5 bases outside the gene matches. The CDR3 runs to 13 residues. In DNA form, the CDR3 reads TGTGCCAGCAGCCGGGGGGGCCGGAATGAGCAGTTCTTC. Translation gives CASSRGGRNEQFF.

The chain joins TRBV27 to TRBJ2-1; 9 bases are a match to TRBD2. The CDR3 consists of 15 residues. The ends lost 6 bases at V and 4 bases at J; junction bases unmatched: 7. Germline V gene lookup returns CDR1 MNHEY and CDR2 SMNVEV (reference sequence). This CDR3 is CASRSLAGAYNEQFF. CDR3 coding DNA: TGTGCCAGCAGGTCGTTAGCGGGGGCTTACAATGAGCAGTTCTTC.

The rearrangement uses TRBV5-1 and TRBJ2-3; 9 nucleotides align to TRBD1. V shed 7 bases, J shed 1 base, and the junction held 7 bases outside the gene matches. Germline V gives CDR1 SGHRS, CDR2 YFSETQ. There are 15 residues in the CDR3. This chain's CDR3 is CASSDRGDRTDTQYF. Written as DNA, the CDR3 is TGCGCCAGCTCGGACAGGGGAGACCGCACAGATACGCAGTATTTT.

The rearrangement joins TRBV5-6 to TRBJ2-7; TRBD1 matches 7 bases. Germline V lookup: CDR1 SGHDT, CDR2 YYEEEE. The CDR3 has 13 residues. V was clipped by 2 bases and J by 6 bases; unmatched bases: 5. The CDR3 DNA reads TGTGCCAGCAGCTTAACAGGGGCTCGCGAGCAGTACTTC. This codes for CASSLTGAREQYF.

The gene calls are TRBV7-9 and TRBJ2-4, with TRBD1 matching over 7 bases. In germline, CDR1 is SEHNR, CDR2 FQNEAQ (reference sequence). V gave up 6 bases and J gave up 4 bases; unmatched junction bases: 6. The CDR3 extends over 14 amino acids. CDR3 residues: CASSRQDRKNIQYF. In nucleotides, the CDR3 is TGTGCCAGCAGTCGTCAGGACAGGAAAAACATTCAGTACTTC.

The J gene is TRBJ2-3, the V gene TRBV11-3; no definite D call. The length of the CDR3 is 12 residues. From germline, CDR1 is SGHNT and CDR2 YENEEA. Trimming left V 2 bases short and J 4 bases short, with 4 bases between. The chain's CDR3 is CASSLFSDTQYF. The CDR3 nucleotides are TGTGCCAGCAGCTTATTCTCAGATACGCAGTATTTT.

The chain employs TRBV4-1 and TRBJ1-2, with D uncertain. The V gene lost 1 base and the J gene lost 5 bases, with 11 bases spanning the gap. CDR3 length: 14 residues. Looked up from germline, CDR1 is MGHRA and CDR2 is YSYEKL. The CDR3, as DNA: TGCGCCAGCAGCCAAGCAACCGGGGTATATGGCTACACCTTC. This sequence encodes CASSQATGVYGYTF.

This rearrangement joins TRBV2 to TRBJ1-6; D may be TRBD1 (5 bases). The germline V gene encodes CDR1 SNHLY and CDR2 FYNNEI. This CDR3 region has 15 residues. V lost 4 bases and J 9 bases, leaving 16 bases between the germline ends. CDR3 sequence (DNA): TGTGCCAGCAGTGGGGAACAGGCGTCGGGTTCACCCCTCCACTTT. Translating gives CASSGEQASGSPLHF.

The chain recombines TRBV30 with TRBJ2-5, with D hard to call. This CDR3 has 12 amino acids. Per the germline V gene, CDR1 is GTSNPN and CDR2 is SVGIG (reference sequence). V dropped 1 base and J dropped 2 bases, with 5 bases sitting between them. This CDR3 reads CAWSGSQETQYF. The CDR3 DNA follows: TGTGCCTGGAGTGGCAGTCAAGAGACCCAGTACTTC.

V is TRBV5-1 and J is TRBJ2-7, with 7 positions matching TRBD1. V shed 1 base and J 3 bases; nucleotides not matched to a gene: 7. From germline, CDR1 is SGHRS and CDR2 YFSETQ. CDR3 length: 15 residues. CDR3 region: CASSLSGTANYEQYF. The DNA for the CDR3 is TGCGCCAGCAGCTTGTCCGGGACAGCAAACTACGAGCAGTACTTC. Looking up the rest from reference TRBV5-1 and TRBJ2-7 gives the full variable domain: KAGVTQTPRYLIKTRGQQVTLSCSPISGHRSVSWYQQTPGQGLQFLFEYFSETQRNKGNFPGRFSGRQFSNSRSEMNVSTLELGDSALYLCASSLSGTANYEQYFGPGTRLTVT.